This T cell receptor beta chain comes out of a study of tumor and adjacent non-tumor tissue in lung cancer. Study-level points and caveats: Tumor repertoires had a smaller top 100 clone share than normal lung.

This clonotype was detected many times. Its antigen is unidentified. A modified ARM-PCR protocol with three rounds of nested PCR amplified TCRbeta. TCRdb analysed the multiplex PCR reads with MiXCR anew, one entry per CDR3 protein. The table shows approximately 130,000 distinct CDR3 sequences, with 66% occurring only once. CDR3 length: 15 residues. V trimming: 4 bases; J trimming: 7 bases; junction bases outside the gene matches: 12. Germline CDR1 and CDR2: SGHNT and YYREEE (reference sequence). No cell sorting was done before RNA was extracted from the tissue. V gene TRBV5-4 combines with J gene TRBJ2-7; 9 bases are shared with TRBD2. Sequencing used lung tumor tissue. This sequence originates from a man in his thirties or forties with non-small cell lung cancer. In nucleotides, the CDR3 is TGTGCCAGCAGCCCAACAGTAGCGGGAGCGGATGAGCAGTACTTC. Its protein product is CASSPTVAGADEQYF.